Following are 18 T cell receptor beta chains from one sample sequenced in a study of CXCR3-negative and CXCR3-positive naive CD8 T cells. The TRB libraries of cDNA were built by UMI-labeled 5' RACE. TCRdb re-called the 5' RACE reads and shows each CDR3 protein once, DNA omitted. The sample's table shows around 140,000 distinct CDR3 sequences. The sequenced material came from naive CXCR3- CD8+ T cells from blood. Subset defined: CD45RO-CCR7+CD27+CD95- naive CD8+ T cells lacking CXCR3 (TNR3-). All receptors come from a human donor in good health. Some clones in this sample may be carry-over from other donors' samples.

The chain combines TRBV20-1 with TRBJ2-3. There are 14 residues in the CDR3. The germline V gene has CDR1 DFQATT and CDR2 SNEGSKA (reference sequence). CDR3 amino acids: CSAKGGTSTDTQYF.

This chain uses TRBV29-1 with TRBJ2-1; TCRdb's D gene call, TRBD2, goes unchecked for lack of DNA. The CDR3 totals 15 residues. Germline V CDR1 and CDR2: SQVTM, ANQGSEA. The CDR3 spells CSVEGTSGAYNEQFF.

The chain joins TRBV29-1 to TRBJ2-5; TCRdb reports TRBD2, a call that lacks DNA to check it against. The CDR3 consists of 16 residues. CDR1 and CDR2 from the germline V gene are SQVTM and ANQGSEA. CDR3 loop: CSASGVASAFQETQYF. The whole variable domain, remainder taken from reference TRBV29-1 and TRBJ2-5, is SAVISQKPSRDICQRGTSLTIQCQVDSQVTMMFWYRQQPGQSLTLIATANQGSEATYESGFVIDKFPISRPNLTFSTLTVSNMSPEDSSIYLCSASGVASAFQETQYFGPGTRLLVL.

V usage is TRBV12-3 or TRBV12-4 and J usage is TRBJ1-1; the D call of TRBD1 rests on TCRdb alone, since no DNA is present to check it. This CDR3 has 15 residues. Here the CDR3 reads CASSLARGGYPEAFF.

This chain joins TRBV29-1 and TRBJ1-1; TCRdb selects TRBD1, and the lack of DNA leaves this call unchecked. Germline V gene data show CDR1 as SQVTM and CDR2 as ANQGSEA. CDR3 length: 13 residues. CDR3 sequence: CSFSTLGSTEAFF.

V and J are TRBV28 and TRBJ2-5; TCRdb picks TRBD1, but there is no DNA to check that call. CDR3 length: 14 amino acids. Looked up from germline, CDR1 is MDHEN and CDR2 is SYDVKM. The CDR3: CASSSDRGIKTQYF. The full variable domain, with the rest looked up from reference TRBV28 and TRBJ2-5, is DVKVTQSSRYLVKRTGEKVFLECVQDMDHENMFWYRQDPGLGLRLIYFSYDVKMKEKGDIPEGYSVSREKKERFSLILESASTNQTSMYLCASSSDRGIKTQYFGPGTRLLVL.

The chain links TRBV28 to TRBJ2-7; TCRdb lists TRBD1, though no DNA is available to test this call. This CDR3 region has 15 residues. Germline-derived CDR1 and CDR2 are MDHEN and SYDVKM. The CDR3 reads CASRVTGYGSYEQYF.

The chain joins TRBV28 to TRBJ2-3; the D call of TRBD1 rests on TCRdb alone, since no DNA is present to check it. The length of the CDR3 is 14 residues. Germline values: CDR1 MDHEN, CDR2 SYDVKM. The chain's CDR3 is CASSPQGSTDTQYF.

This chain links TRBV7-9 with TRBJ2-7; TCRdb outputs TRBD2, but without DNA this stays unchecked. Germline values: CDR1 SEHNR, CDR2 FQNEAQ (reference sequence). The CDR3 runs 16 residues. CDR3 sequence reads: CASSASTSGSFHEQYF.

The genes are TRBV5-1 and TRBJ2-1; as DNA is missing, the TRBD2 call by TCRdb cannot be tested. The germline gives CDR1 SGHRS, CDR2 YFSETQ. CDR3 size: 19 residues. The chain's CDR3 is CASSPPTKRLAAADNEQFF.

J is TRBJ1-2 and V is TRBV29-1. Germline values: CDR1 SQVTM, CDR2 ANQGSEA. This CDR3 region has 11 residues. CDR3 amino acids: CSVEIRYGYTF.

The V call is TRBV11-2, the J call TRBJ2-7; absent DNA, TCRdb's TRBD2 call cannot be checked. CDR3 length: 14 residues. Germline V gives CDR1 SGHAT, CDR2 FQNNGV. The CDR3 spells CASTLWGTSYEQYF.

This chain links TRBV5-1 with TRBJ1-1; absent DNA, TCRdb's TRBD1 call cannot be checked. Germline CDR1 SGHRS, CDR2 YFSETQ. This CDR3 spans 13 amino acids. The CDR3 spells CASGDRKNTEAFF.

J is TRBJ2-1 and V is TRBV23-1; TCRdb returns TRBD1, unconfirmable since there is no DNA. TRBV23-1 is marked as an open reading frame, function uncertain. The CDR3 is 13 residues long. The CDR3 sequence: CANPGQGRNEQFF.

The chain carries TRBV5-1 and TRBJ2-3. This CDR3 comprises 14 residues. Per germline, CDR1 SGHRS and CDR2 YFSETQ. The CDR3 loop reads CASSKGLSTDTQYF.

The chain recombines TRBV9 with TRBJ1-2; the D gene TCRdb calls, TRBD1, cannot be checked with no DNA. Germline CDR1 reads SGDLS; CDR2 reads YYNGEE. The CDR3 is 16 residues long. CDR3 sequence: CARSVDSQGAVYGYTF.

The V call is TRBV5-6, the J call TRBJ2-7; TCRdb calls TRBD2, which cannot be checked without DNA. The CDR3 loop spans 14 amino acids. The V gene's germline CDR1 is SGHDT and CDR2 YYEEEE. CDR3 protein: CASSQPVRPGEQYF. The entire variable domain, with the rest obtained from reference TRBV5-6 and TRBJ2-7, is as follows: DAGVTQSPTHLIKTRGQQVTLRCSPKSGHDTVSWYQQALGQGPQFIFQYYEEEERQRGNFPDRFSGHQFPNYSSELNVNALLLGDSALYLCASSQPVRPGEQYFGPGTRLTVT.

The chain joins TRBV30 to TRBJ1-1; TCRdb picks TRBD1, but there is no DNA to check that call. The CDR3 contains 15 residues. Germline CDR1 is GTSNPN and CDR2 is SVGIG (reference sequence). The chain's CDR3 is CAWSPWTGMNTEAFF.